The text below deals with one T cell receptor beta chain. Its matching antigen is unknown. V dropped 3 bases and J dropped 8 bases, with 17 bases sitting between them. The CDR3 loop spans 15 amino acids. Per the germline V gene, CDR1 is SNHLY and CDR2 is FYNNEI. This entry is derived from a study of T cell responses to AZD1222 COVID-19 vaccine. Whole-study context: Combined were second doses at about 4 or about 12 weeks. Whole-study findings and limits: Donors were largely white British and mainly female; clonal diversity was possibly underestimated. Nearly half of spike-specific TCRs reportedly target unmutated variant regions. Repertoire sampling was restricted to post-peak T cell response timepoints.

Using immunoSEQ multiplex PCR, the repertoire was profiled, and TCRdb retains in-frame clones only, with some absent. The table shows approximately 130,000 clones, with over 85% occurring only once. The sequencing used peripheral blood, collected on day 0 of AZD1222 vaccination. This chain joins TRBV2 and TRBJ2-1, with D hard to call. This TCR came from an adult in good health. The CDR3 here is CASSDGGMGRDEQFF. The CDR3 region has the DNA TGTGCCAGCAGTGATGGTGGGATGGGTCGGGATGAGCAGTTCTTC.